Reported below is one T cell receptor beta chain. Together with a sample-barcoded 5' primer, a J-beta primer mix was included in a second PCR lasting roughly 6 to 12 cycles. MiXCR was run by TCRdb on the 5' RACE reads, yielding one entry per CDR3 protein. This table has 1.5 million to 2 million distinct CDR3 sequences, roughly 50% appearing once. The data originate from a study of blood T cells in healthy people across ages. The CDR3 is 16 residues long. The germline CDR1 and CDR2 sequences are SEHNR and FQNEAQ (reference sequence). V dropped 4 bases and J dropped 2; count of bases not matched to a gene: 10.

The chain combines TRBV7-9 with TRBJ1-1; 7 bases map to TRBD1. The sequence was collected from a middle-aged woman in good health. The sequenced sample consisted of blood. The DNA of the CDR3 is TGTGCCAGCAGCTCAAGGGGACAGCGTGACAACACTGAAGCTTTCTTT. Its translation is CASSSRGQRDNTEAFF.